The sequence of this T cell receptor (beta chain) was determined in a study of radiation and T cells in renal cell carcinoma. As to time point: blood 2 weeks post-SBRT. As to treatment: 15 Gy SBRT to primary tumor, nephrectomy 4 weeks later. The repertoire was sequenced with immunoSEQ multiplex PCR; TCRdb's copy has only in-frame clones and lacks some. There are about 150,000 clones in the sample; roughly 89% occur only once, and 10% to 15% lies in the top ten. The CDR3 spans 14 residues. From germline, CDR1 is SGHTA and CDR2 FQGNSA. Trimming took off 5 bases at V and 5 bases at J, with 10 bases between the two ends.

The receptor was isolated from a woman aged 45-65 years with renal cell carcinoma. The chain combines TRBV7-2 with TRBJ1-6; no clear D gene. Sample: blood, taken from a patient whose treatment included radiotherapy and nephrectomy. CDR3 nucleotide sequence: TGTGCCAGCAGCCTCCGGCGGAATAATTCACCCCTCCACTTT. Protein: CASSLRRNNSPLHF.